The 5 T cell receptor beta chains presented below share a single source sample, sequenced in a study of early T cells in non-severe SARS-CoV-2 infection. TCRdb called the 5' RACE reads again in MiXCR, with one record for every CDR3 protein. Among about 58,000 distinct CDR3 sequences listed, more than 9.5% were seen once. Sequencing was carried out using whole blood. Receptors were obtained from an adult who was a healthcare worker with PCR-confirmed SARS-CoV-2 infection or an uninfected control (not recorded which).

This clonotype was found a few times. The chain couples TRBV19 to TRBJ2-1; no reliable D call. CDR3 size: 12 residues. The V end lost 4 bases, the J end lost 7 bases, and 8 bases lay between the germline ends. Germline values: CDR1 LNHDA, CDR2 SQIVND (reference sequence). The CDR3 nucleotides read TGTGCCAGTAGTACAACTCAAAATGAGCAGTTCTTC. Translated: CASSTTQNEQFF. The full variable domain, in which reference TRBV19 and TRBJ2-1 provide the parts outside the CDR3, is DGGITQSPKYLFRKEGQNVTLSCEQNLNHDAMYWYRQDPGQGLRLIYYSQIVNDFQKGDIAEGYSVSREKKESFPLTVTSAQKNPTAFYLCASSTTQNEQFFGPGTRLTVL.

This clonotype was detected only a few times. The chain couples TRBV29-1 to TRBJ2-7; 8 bases match TRBD2. Germline lookup yields CDR1 SQVTM and CDR2 ANQGSEA. The CDR3 sequence is 13 residues long. The V gene end was trimmed by 7 bases and the J gene end by 4 bases; junction bases not matched to a gene: 9. CDR3 protein: CSALTSASYEQYF. For the CDR3, the DNA is TGCAGCGCCCTGACTAGCGCTTCATACGAGCAGTACTTC.

Worth noting for this clonotype: A much bigger clone sits one base away, suggesting this may be a read error. The V gene is TRBV12-3 or TRBV12-4, the J gene TRBJ1-1; possibly TRBD1 for D (6 bases). The CDR3 extends over 15 amino acids. CDR3 loop: CACSFLGGLNTEAFF. DNA of the CDR3: TGTGCCTGCAGTTTCCTGGGGGGCCTAAACACTGAAGCTTTCTTT.

In its sample, this clonotype was seen many times. The rearrangement joins TRBV6-6 to TRBJ1-1; TRBD1 is a possible D gene (6 bases). Trimming cost V 6 bases and J 3 bases, with 14 bases left between them. The CDR3 spans 14 residues. Germline V lookup: CDR1 MNHNY, CDR2 SVGAGI (reference sequence). The CDR3 DNA sequence: TGTGCCAGCAGCCTCAGGGGCCTGGACACTGAAGCTTTCTTT. Amino acids: CASSLRGLDTEAFF.

The CDR3 sequence: CASSLRGGEKLFF. In nucleotides, the CDR3 is TGCGCCAGCAGCTTGCGGGGAGGCGAAAAACTGTTTTTT. The J gene is TRBJ1-4, the V gene TRBV5-1; D unresolved. Deletions cut 1 base from V and 8 bases from J, with 9 bases between. This CDR3 comprises 13 residues. Germline V gene lookup returns CDR1 SGHRS and CDR2 YFSETQ.